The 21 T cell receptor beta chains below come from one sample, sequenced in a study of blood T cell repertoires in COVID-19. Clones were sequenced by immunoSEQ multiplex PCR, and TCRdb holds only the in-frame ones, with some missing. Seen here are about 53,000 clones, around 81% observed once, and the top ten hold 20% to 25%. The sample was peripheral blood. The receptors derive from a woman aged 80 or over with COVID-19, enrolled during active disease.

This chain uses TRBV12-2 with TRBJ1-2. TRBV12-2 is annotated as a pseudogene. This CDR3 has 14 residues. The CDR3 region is CASVPRGGGIGYTF. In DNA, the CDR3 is TGTGCAAGTGTACCCCGAGGGGGAGGGATTGGCTACACCTTC.

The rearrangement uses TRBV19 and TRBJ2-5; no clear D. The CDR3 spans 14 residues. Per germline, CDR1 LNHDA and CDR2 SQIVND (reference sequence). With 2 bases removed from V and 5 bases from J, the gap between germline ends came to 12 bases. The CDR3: CASSIPQARETQYF. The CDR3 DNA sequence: TGTGCCAGTAGTATACCCCAGGCTCGCGAGACCCAGTACTTC.

CDR3 sequence: CASSFKAGEYNEQFF. The CDR3 region has the DNA TGTGCCAGCAGCTTTAAGGCGGGAGAATACAATGAGCAGTTCTTC. This sequence joins TRBV5-5 and TRBJ2-1; 7 positions agree with TRBD2. Germline CDR1 SGHKS, CDR2 YYEKEE (reference sequence). The CDR3 is 15 amino acids. V dropped 2 bases and J dropped 4; count of bases not matched to a gene: 6.

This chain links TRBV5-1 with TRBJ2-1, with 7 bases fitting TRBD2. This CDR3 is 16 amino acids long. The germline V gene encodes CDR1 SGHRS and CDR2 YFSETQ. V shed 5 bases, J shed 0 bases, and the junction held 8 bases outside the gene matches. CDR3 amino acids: CASSFYGGSSYNEQFF. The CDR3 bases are TGCGCCAGCAGTTTTTACGGCGGGAGCTCCTACAATGAGCAGTTCTTC.

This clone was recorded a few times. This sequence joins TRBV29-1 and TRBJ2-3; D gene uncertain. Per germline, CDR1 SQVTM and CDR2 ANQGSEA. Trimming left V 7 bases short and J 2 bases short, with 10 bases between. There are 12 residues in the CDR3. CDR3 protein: CSDLSVTDTQYF. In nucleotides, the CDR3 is TGCAGCGATCTTTCGGTCACAGATACGCAGTATTTT.

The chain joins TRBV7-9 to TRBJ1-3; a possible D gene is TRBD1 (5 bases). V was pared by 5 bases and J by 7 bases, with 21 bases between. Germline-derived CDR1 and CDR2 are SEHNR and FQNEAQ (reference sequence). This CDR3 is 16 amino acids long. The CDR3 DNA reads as TGTGCCAGCAGCGTCCCTAGTATAGGGGCCGGTAACACCATATATTTT. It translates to CASSVPSIGAGNTIYF.

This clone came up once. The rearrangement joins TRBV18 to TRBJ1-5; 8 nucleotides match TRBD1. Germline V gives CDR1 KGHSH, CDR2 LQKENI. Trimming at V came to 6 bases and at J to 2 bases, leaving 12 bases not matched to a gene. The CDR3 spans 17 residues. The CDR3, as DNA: TGTGCCAGCTCTGGGGGACAGGTACATATAGGCAATCAGCCCCAGCATTTT. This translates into CASSGGQVHIGNQPQHF.

In nucleotides, the CDR3 is TGTGCCTGGAGTCCTTCAGGACAGGGAGGCTACACCTTC. Protein product: CAWSPSGQGGYTF. The chain links TRBV30 to TRBJ1-2; 8 bases line up with TRBD1. Germline V gene sequence: CDR1 GTSNPN, CDR2 SVGIG (reference sequence). The CDR3 totals 13 residues. Losses at the gene ends were 2 bases for V and 8 bases for J; bases not matched to a gene: 7.

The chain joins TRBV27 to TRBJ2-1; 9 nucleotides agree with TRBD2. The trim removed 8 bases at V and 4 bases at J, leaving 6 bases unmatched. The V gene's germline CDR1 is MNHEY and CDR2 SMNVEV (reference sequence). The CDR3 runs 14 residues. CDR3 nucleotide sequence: TGTGCCAGCCGCTGGCTAGCGGGGTACAATGAGCAGTTCTTC. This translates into CASRWLAGYNEQFF.

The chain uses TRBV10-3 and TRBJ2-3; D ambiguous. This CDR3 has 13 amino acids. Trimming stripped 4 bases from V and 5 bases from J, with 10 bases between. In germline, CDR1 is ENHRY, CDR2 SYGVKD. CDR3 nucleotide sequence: TGTGCCATCAGTGTGGCCTCTCAAGATACGCAGTATTTT. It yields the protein CAISVASQDTQYF.

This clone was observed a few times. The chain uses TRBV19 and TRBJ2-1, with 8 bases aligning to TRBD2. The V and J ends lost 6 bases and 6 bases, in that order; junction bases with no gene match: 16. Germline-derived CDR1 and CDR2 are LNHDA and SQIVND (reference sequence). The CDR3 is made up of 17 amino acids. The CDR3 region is CASRKALLAGPLNEQFF. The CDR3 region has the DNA TGTGCCAGTAGAAAAGCCCTCCTAGCGGGTCCCCTCAATGAGCAGTTCTTC.

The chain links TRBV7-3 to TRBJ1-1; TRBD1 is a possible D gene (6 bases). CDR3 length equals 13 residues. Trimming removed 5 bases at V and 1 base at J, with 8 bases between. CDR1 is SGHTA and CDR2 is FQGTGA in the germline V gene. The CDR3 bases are TGTGCCAGCAGCACACAGGGGAACACTGAAGCTTTCTTT. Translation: CASSTQGNTEAFF.

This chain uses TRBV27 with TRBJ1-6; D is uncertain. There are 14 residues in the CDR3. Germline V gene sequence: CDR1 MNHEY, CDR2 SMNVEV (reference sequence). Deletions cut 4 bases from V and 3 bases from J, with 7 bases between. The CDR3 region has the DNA TGTGCCAGCAGTTCCAGGAACTATAATTCACCCCTCCACTTT. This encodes CASSSRNYNSPLHF.

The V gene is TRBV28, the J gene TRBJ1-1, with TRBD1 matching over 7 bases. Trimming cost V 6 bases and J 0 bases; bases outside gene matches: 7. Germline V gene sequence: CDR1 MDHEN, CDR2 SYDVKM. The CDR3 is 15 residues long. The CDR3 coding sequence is TGTGCCAGCAGCCGGGACAGAATGATGAACACTGAAGCTTTCTTT. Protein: CASSRDRMMNTEAFF.

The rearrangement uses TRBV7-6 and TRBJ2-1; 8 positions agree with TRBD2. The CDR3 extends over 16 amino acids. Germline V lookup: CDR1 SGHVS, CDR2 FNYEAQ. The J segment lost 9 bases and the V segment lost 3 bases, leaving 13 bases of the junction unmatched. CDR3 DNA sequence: TGTGCCAGCAGCTTCGGGGGGGGCCCAGTTGACGGTGAGCAGTTCTTC. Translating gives CASSFGGGPVDGEQFF.

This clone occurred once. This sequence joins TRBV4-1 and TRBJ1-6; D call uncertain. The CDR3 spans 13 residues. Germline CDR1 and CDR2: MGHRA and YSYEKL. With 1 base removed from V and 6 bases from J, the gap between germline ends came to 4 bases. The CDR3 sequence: CASSQAVNSPLHF. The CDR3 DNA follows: TGCGCCAGCAGCCAAGCCGTTAATTCACCCCTCCACTTT.

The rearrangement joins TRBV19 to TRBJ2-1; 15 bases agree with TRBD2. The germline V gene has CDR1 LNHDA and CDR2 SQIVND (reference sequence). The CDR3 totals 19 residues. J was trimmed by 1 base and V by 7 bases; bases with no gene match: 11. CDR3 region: CASTVRGLAGGSSYNEQFF. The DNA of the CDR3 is TGTGCCAGTACCGTTAGGGGACTAGCGGGAGGTTCGTCCTACAATGAGCAGTTCTTC.

The CDR3 DNA reads TGTGCCAGCAGCCCTCTAGCCGGGACAGGCACAGATACGCAGTATTTT. Translation gives CASSPLAGTGTDTQYF. J is TRBJ2-3 and V is TRBV3-1 (or the pseudogene TRBV3-2), with TRBD1 matching over 7 bases. V trimming: 4 bases; J trimming: 1 base; junction bases outside the gene matches: 8. Germline CDR1 and CDR2: LGHDT and YNNKEL (reference sequence). There are 16 residues in the CDR3.

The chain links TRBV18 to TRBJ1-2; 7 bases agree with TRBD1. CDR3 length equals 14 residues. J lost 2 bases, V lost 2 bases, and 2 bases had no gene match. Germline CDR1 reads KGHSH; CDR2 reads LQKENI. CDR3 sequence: CASSPGTANYGYTF. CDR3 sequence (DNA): TGTGCCAGCTCACCAGGGACAGCGAACTATGGCTACACCTTC.

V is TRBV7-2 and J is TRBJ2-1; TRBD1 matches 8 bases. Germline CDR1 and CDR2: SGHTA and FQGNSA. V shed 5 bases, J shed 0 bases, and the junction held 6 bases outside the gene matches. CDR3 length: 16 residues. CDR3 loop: CASSQGAGVSYNEQFF. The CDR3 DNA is TGTGCCAGCAGCCAGGGGGCGGGTGTCTCCTACAATGAGCAGTTCTTC.

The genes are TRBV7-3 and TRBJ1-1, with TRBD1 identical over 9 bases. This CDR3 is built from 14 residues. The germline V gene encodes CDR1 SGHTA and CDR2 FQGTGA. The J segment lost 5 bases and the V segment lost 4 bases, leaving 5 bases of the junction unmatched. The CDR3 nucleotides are TGTGCCAGCAGCTCGACAGGGGGTGTAACTGAAGCTTTCTTT. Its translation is CASSSTGGVTEAFF.